This T cell receptor (beta chain) was recovered during a study of blood T cell repertoires in COVID-19. CDR3 length: 14 amino acids. V was shortened by 4 bases and J by 11 bases, with 15 bases between the two germline ends. Per the germline V gene, CDR1 is LGHDT and CDR2 is YNNKEL (reference sequence). As processed by the authors: Reference gene primers were amplified, and this amplification served to estimate nucleated cell counts. The table came from immunoSEQ multiplex PCR; TCRdb's copy has only in-frame clones and leaves some out. The D gene and trimming were derived from the DNA, and the V and J assignments and clone size from that table. The repertoire holds approximately 380,000 clones, with just over 90% as singletons. All enrollees were roughly 18 to 90 years old and from approximately 24 US areas. Cohorts were determined from participant-reported clinical history.

This chain joins TRBV3-1 (or the pseudogene TRBV3-2) and TRBJ1-6; tentatively, D is TRBD1 (5 bases). Sequencing input: PBMCs or T cells enriched from blood (not recorded which). The sequence came from a woman aged 35 to 49 who had been exposed to COVID-19. The CDR3 is CASSPQGSAAPLHF. The CDR3 DNA follows: TGTGCCAGCAGCCCCCAGGGTTCGGCGGCACCCCTCCACTTT.